This entry concerns a single T cell receptor beta chain. The data originate from a study of T and B cells in COVID-19 patients. TRB rearrangements were amplified by multiplex PCR with BIOMED2 TRB-A/B primers. From the multiplex PCR reads, TCRdb called clonotypes with MiXCR, one entry per CDR3 protein. The sample contains 5,500 to 6,000 distinct CDR3 sequences, 27% of which appear only once. V was pared by 6 bases and J by 5 bases, with 11 bases between. CDR3 length equals 12 residues. Each TRB amplification used roughly 220-550 ng of genomic DNA from blood. Sequencing used blood. This chain links TRBV12-3 or TRBV12-4 with TRBJ2-7; a weak D match, TRBD2 (5 bases). This clonotype was sampled from a human donor with active COVID-19. The donor label of this sample is uncertain. CDR3: CASSQDSNEQYF. CDR3 DNA: TGTGCCAGCAGCCAGGACTCAAACGAGCAGTACTTC.